This TCR beta chain came from a study of T cells in Graves' hyperthyroidism and ophthalmopathy. The TCR beta CDR3 regions underwent amplification using RNA transcripts as the source. The primer set for the first-round RT-PCR of the TCR CDR3 was HTBI. TCRdb redid the calling of the multiplex PCR reads with MiXCR, one entry per CDR3 protein. The sample records roughly 100,000 distinct CDR3 sequences, roughly 50% being singletons. Together with thyroid ultrasound, orbital computed tomography, serum thyroxine and TRAb, clinical symptoms were used for diagnoses. The receptor was isolated from a man aged 40-55 years with Graves' hyperthyroidism. The sequenced sample was blood.

The CDR3 loop is CASSEWETQYF. The CDR3 region has the DNA TGTGCCAGCAGTGAATGGGAGACCCAGTACTTC. This rearrangement joins TRBV25-1 to TRBJ2-5; D gene uncertain. In germline, CDR1 is MGHDK, CDR2 SYGVNS. The CDR3 runs to 11 residues. V was shortened by 1 base and J by 5 bases, with 2 bases between the two germline ends.